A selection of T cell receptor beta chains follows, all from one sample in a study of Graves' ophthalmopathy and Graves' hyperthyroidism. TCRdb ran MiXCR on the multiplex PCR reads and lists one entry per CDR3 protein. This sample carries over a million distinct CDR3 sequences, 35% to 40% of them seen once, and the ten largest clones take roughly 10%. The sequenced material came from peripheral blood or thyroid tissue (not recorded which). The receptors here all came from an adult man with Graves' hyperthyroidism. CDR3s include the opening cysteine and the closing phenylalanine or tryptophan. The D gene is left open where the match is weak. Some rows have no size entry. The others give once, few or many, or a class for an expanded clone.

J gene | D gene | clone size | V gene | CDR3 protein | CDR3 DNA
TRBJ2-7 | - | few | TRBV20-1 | CSATTRQHAYEQYF | TGCAGTGCTACCACGCGGCAGCATGCCTACGAGCAGTACTTC
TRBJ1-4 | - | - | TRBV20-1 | CSARLGHEKLFF | TGCAGTGCTAGACTGGGGCATGAAAAACTGTTTTTT
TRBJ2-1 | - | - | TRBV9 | CASSDLLGGNEQFF | TGTGCCAGCAGCGACCTACTAGGGGGCAATGAGCAGTTCTTC
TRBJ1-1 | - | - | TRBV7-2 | CASSLAVSEAFF | TGTGCCAGCAGCCTCGCCGTTTCTGAAGCTTTCTTT
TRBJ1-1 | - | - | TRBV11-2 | CAGSFGDRNTEAFF | TGTGCCGGCAGCTTCGGGGACCGGAACACTGAAGCTTTCTTT
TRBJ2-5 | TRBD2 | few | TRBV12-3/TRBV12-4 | CASSLALLAGGGKETQYF | TGTGCCAGCAGTTTAGCGCTCCTAGCGGGAGGGGGAAAAGAGACCCAGTACTTC
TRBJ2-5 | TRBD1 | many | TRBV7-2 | CASSPDRGEETQYF | TGTGCCAGCAGCCCCGACAGGGGAGAAGAGACCCAGTACTTC
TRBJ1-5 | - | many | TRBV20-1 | CSASRAGGNQPQHF | TGCAGTGCTAGCAGGGCTGGCGGCAATCAGCCCCAGCATTTT
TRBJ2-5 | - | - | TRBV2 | CASREGNRETQYF | TGTGCCAGCAGGGAAGGGAACCGAGAGACCCAGTACTTC
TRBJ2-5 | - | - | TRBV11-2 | CASSLGEGRAAQYF | TGTGCCAGCAGCTTAGGGGAAGGCCGGGCGGCCCAGTACTTC
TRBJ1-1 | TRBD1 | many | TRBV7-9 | CASSLDRARTEAFF | TGTGCCAGCAGCTTGGACAGGGCCCGGACTGAAGCTTTCTTT
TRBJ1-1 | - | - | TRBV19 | CASSTMKVEAFF | TGTGCCAGTAGTACCATGAAAGTTGAAGCTTTCTTT
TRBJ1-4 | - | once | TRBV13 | CASSLNEGGGLFF | TGTGCCAGCAGTTTGAATGAAGGGGGAGGGCTGTTTTTT
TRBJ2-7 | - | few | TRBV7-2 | CASSLGGSHEQYF | TGTGCCAGCAGCTTGGGCGGGTCCCACGAGCAGTACTTC
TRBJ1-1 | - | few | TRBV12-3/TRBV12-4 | CASSLGGWGNTEAFF | TGTGCCAGCAGTTTGGGGGGTTGGGGGAACACTGAAGCTTTCTTT
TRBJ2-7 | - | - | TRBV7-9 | CASSTQGQDSEQYF | TGTGCCAGCAGCACCCAAGGCCAGGATTCCGAGCAGTACTTC
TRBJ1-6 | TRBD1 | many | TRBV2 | CASSRDRGASNNSPLHF | TGTGCCAGCAGTCGGGACAGAGGCGCTAGTAATAATTCACCCCTCCACTTT
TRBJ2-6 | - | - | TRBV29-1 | CSVEGNGSGANVLTF | TGCAGCGTTGAAGGGAACGGCTCTGGGGCCAACGTCCTGACTTTC
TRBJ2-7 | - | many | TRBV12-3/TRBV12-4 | CASSFRGAYEQYF | TGTGCCAGCAGCTTCCGTGGTGCCTACGAGCAGTACTTC
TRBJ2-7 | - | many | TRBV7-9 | CASSLEGGRTYEQYF | TGTGCCAGCAGCTTAGAGGGGGGGCGGACCTACGAGCAGTACTTC
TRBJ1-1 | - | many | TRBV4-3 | CASSQGAAGNRNTEAFF | TGCGCCAGCAGCCAAGGCGCGGCAGGGAATAGAAACACTGAAGCTTTCTTT
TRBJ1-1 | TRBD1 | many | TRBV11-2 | CASSLSRLWTGFGDTEAFF | TGTGCCAGCAGCTTAAGCCGTCTTTGGACAGGGTTCGGCGACACTGAAGCTTTCTTT
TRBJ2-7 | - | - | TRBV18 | CASSPLLADEQNF | TGTGCCAGCTCACCGTTATTGGCGGACGAGCAGAACTTC
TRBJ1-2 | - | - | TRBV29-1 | CSLEAGDYGYTF | TGCAGCTTAGAGGCAGGGGACTATGGCTACACCTTC